The clone carrying this T cell receptor (beta chain) was seen more than once but under ten times. Its target is unknown. This record belongs to a study of cytomegalovirus exposure and HLA in healthy donors. Study in general: Within an early data release were around 80 million unique TCRs drawn from HLA-typed donors. Findings of the study overall: TCR beta sequences numbering more than 15,000 were associated with HLA alleles at 0.05 false discovery rate in a later analysis. It emerged from a later analysis that several of the most significant clusters appeared to be linked to common viral pathogens.

The PCR made use of 60 Vbeta and 13 Jbeta primers. Data came from immunoSEQ multiplex PCR; TCRdb stores just in-frame clones and leaves some out. In the table there are some 65,000 clones, around 62% of which are singletons. CDR3 length: 13 amino acids. V gave up 4 bases and J gave up 4 bases, with 10 bases separating them. Per the germline V gene, CDR1 is KGHSH and CDR2 is LQKENI. The receptor was isolated from a man aged 30 to 39 in good health and CMV-seronegative. Sequenced sample: PBMCs. V usage is TRBV18 and J usage is TRBJ2-5; tentatively, D is TRBD2 (6 bases). The CDR3 loop is CASSHGDSETQYF. DNA of the CDR3: TGTGCCAGCTCACACGGGGACTCAGAGACCCAGTACTTC. The variable domain in full, completed from reference TRBV18 and TRBJ2-5, reads NAGVMQNPRHLVRRRGQEARLRCSPMKGHSHVYWYRQLPEEGLKFMVYLQKENIIDESGMPKERFSAEFPKEGPSILRIQQVVRGDSAAYFCASSHGDSETQYFGPGTRLLVL.